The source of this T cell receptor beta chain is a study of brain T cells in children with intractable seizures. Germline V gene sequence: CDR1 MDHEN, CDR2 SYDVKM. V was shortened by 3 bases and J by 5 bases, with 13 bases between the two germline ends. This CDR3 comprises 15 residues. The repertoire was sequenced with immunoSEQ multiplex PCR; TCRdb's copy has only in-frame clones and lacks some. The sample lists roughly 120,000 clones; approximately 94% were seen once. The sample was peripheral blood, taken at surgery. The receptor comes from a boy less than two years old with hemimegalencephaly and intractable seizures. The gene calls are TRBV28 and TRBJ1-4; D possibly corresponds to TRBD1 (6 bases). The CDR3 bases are TGTGCCAGCAGTTTTCTACAGGGTGGAAATGAAAAACTGTTTTTT. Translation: CASSFLQGGNEKLFF.